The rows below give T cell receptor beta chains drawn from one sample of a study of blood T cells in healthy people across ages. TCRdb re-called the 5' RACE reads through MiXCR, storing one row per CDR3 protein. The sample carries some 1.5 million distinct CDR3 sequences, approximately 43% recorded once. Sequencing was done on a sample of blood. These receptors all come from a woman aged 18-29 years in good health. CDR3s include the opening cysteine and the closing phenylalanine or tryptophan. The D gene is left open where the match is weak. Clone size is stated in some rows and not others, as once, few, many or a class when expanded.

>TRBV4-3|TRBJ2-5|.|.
CASSQEQGRTETQYF
TGCGCCAGCAGCCAAGAGCAGGGCAGGACGGAGACCCAGTACTTC
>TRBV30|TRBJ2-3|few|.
CAWSARQRRTDTQYF
TGTGCCTGGAGTGCCCGCCAGAGACGCACAGATACGCAGTATTTT
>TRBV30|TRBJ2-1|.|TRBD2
CAWSTGLANYNEQFF
TGTGCCTGGAGTACAGGACTAGCGAATTACAATGAGCAGTTCTTC
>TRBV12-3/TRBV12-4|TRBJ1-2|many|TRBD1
CASSPDRAHYGYTF
TGTGCCAGCAGTCCTGACAGGGCCCACTATGGCTACACCTTC
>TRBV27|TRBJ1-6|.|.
CASREIGGANSPLHF
TGTGCCAGCAGGGAGATCGGGGGGGCAAATTCACCCCTCCACTTT
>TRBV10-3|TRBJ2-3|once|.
CAIRVQGSTDAQYF
TGTGCCATCAGAGTACAGGGAAGCACAGATGCGCAGTATTTT
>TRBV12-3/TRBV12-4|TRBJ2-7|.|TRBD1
CASSGQDIYEQYF
TGTGCCAGCAGTGGACAGGACATCTACGAGCAGTACTTC
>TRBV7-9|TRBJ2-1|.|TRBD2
CASSPPLVLRGGPYNEQFF
TGTGCCAGCAGCCCGCCCCTGGTGTTGCGGGGGGGTCCCTACAATGAGCAGTTCTTC
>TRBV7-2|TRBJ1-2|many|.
CASSLGPDYGYTF
TGTGCCAGCAGCTTAGGACCGGACTATGGCTACACCTTC
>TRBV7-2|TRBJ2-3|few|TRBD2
CASSTLTGSGSTDTQYF
TGTGCCAGCAGCACCCTTACAGGTAGCGGGAGCACAGATACGCAGTATTTT
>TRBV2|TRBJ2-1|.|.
CASSGGVGAEQFF
TGTGCCAGCAGTGGAGGAGTGGGAGCTGAGCAGTTCTTC
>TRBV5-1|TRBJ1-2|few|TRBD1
CASSAGQGAPYGYTF
TGCGCCAGCAGCGCGGGACAGGGGGCCCCCTATGGCTACACCTTC
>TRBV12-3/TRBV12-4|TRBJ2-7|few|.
CASSIGRTQYF
TGTGCCAGCAGCATAGGACGTACCCAGTACTTC
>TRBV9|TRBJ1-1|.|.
CASSARGGINTEAFF
TGTGCCAGCAGCGCACGGGGGGGAATAAACACTGAAGCTTTCTTT
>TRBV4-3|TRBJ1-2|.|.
CASGQDVAGWSGYTF
TGCGCCAGCGGCCAAGATGTAGCAGGTTGGAGTGGCTACACCTTC
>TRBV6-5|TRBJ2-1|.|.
CASRGGLRETQFF
TGTGCCAGCAGGGGAGGCCTCCGGGAGACCCAGTTCTTC
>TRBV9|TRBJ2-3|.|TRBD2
CASSVASGSTDTQYF
TGTGCCAGCAGCGTAGCTAGCGGCAGCACAGATACGCAGTATTTT
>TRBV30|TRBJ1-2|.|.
CAWGQYPMSYTF
TGTGCCTGGGGACAATATCCGATGAGCTACACCTTC
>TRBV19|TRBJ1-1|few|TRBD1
CASDIGTGTEAFF
TGTGCCAGTGACATCGGGACAGGGACTGAAGCTTTCTTT
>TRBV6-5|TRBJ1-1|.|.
CASSNTANTEAFF
TGTGCCAGCAGTAACACAGCGAACACTGAAGCTTTCTTT
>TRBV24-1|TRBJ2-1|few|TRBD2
CATSVLAGASGSHEQFF
TGTGCCACCAGTGTCCTAGCCGGGGCTAGCGGGAGCCATGAGCAGTTCTTC
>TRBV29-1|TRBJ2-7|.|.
CSVDRRSSYNEQYF
TGCAGCGTTGATCGGCGGAGCTCCTACAATGAGCAGTACTTC
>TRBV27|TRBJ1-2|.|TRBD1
CASSPGQGLSGYTF
TGTGCCAGCAGTCCGGGACAGGGGTTAAGTGGCTACACCTTC
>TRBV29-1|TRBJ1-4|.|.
CSGQATNEKLFF
TGCAGCGGACAAGCAACTAATGAAAAACTGTTTTTT